A selection of T cell receptor beta chains follows, all from one sample in a study of cytomegalovirus exposure and HLA in healthy donors. Clones were sequenced by immunoSEQ multiplex PCR, and TCRdb holds only the in-frame ones, with some missing. Among roughly 120,000 clones, around 75% were seen once, and the ten largest hold 4% to 5.5%. The sequencing sample was made of PBMCs. The receptors here all came from a man in his 60s in good health and CMV-seropositive. Both conserved end residues are part of each CDR3. Fields, in order: clone size, D gene, J gene, V gene, CDR3 protein, CDR3 DNA. D genes are given only for firm matches. Size is omitted from some rows. Given values are once, few, many or a class for expanded clones.

abundance: few
d_gene: TRBD1
j_gene: TRBJ2-7
v_gene: TRBV9
CDR3aa: CASSWDSSYEQYF
CDR3nt: TGTGCCAGCAGCTGGGACAGCTCCTACGAGCAGTACTTC

abundance: -
d_gene: -
j_gene: TRBJ2-2
v_gene: TRBV29-1
CDR3aa: CSVEPDGVSGELFF
CDR3nt: TGCAGCGTTGAGCCCGATGGAGTGTCCGGAGAGCTGTTTTTT

abundance: few
d_gene: TRBD1
j_gene: TRBJ2-1
v_gene: TRBV13
CDR3aa: CASSQRDRANNEQFF
CDR3nt: TGTGCCAGCAGCCAGAGGGACAGGGCTAACAATGAGCAGTTCTTC

abundance: -
d_gene: TRBD1
j_gene: TRBJ1-1
v_gene: TRBV7-2
CDR3aa: CASSFTGANTEAFF
CDR3nt: TGTGCCAGCAGCTTCACAGGGGCGAACACTGAAGCTTTCTTT

abundance: -
d_gene: -
j_gene: TRBJ1-5
v_gene: TRBV6-1
CDR3aa: CASSVDRTQPQHF
CDR3nt: TGTGCCAGCAGCGTGGACAGAACTCAGCCCCAGCATTTT

abundance: -
d_gene: TRBD1
j_gene: TRBJ1-5
v_gene: TRBV27
CDR3aa: CASSKGQYSNQPQHF
CDR3nt: TGTGCCAGCAGTAAGGGACAGTATAGCAATCAGCCCCAGCATTTT

abundance: few
d_gene: -
j_gene: TRBJ2-5
v_gene: TRBV15
CDR3aa: CATSRDPGETQYF
CDR3nt: TGTGCCACCAGCAGAGATCCGGGAGAGACCCAGTACTTC

abundance: -
d_gene: TRBD2
j_gene: TRBJ2-1
v_gene: TRBV6-1
CDR3aa: CASSVAGGHNEQFF
CDR3nt: TGTGCCAGCAGTGTTGCGGGGGGGCACAATGAGCAGTTCTTC

abundance: -
d_gene: TRBD1
j_gene: TRBJ1-1
v_gene: TRBV18
CDR3aa: CASSRDRVNTEAFF
CDR3nt: TGTGCCAGCTCACGGGACAGGGTGAACACTGAAGCTTTCTTT

abundance: -
d_gene: TRBD2
j_gene: TRBJ2-7
v_gene: TRBV28
CDR3aa: CASSLAPTSGRQYF
CDR3nt: TGTGCCAGCAGTTTGGCCCCGACTAGCGGAAGGCAGTACTTC

abundance: -
d_gene: -
j_gene: TRBJ2-1
v_gene: TRBV30
CDR3aa: CAWNLQGLEEQFF
CDR3nt: TGTGCCTGGAATCTACAGGGCTTGGAGGAGCAGTTCTTC

abundance: -
d_gene: TRBD1
j_gene: TRBJ1-3
v_gene: TRBV9
CDR3aa: CASSVYRGASGNTIYF
CDR3nt: TGTGCCAGCAGCGTCTACAGGGGGGCCTCTGGAAACACCATATATTTT

abundance: -
d_gene: TRBD1
j_gene: TRBJ2-7
v_gene: TRBV6-1
CDR3aa: CASWDRFNEQYF
CDR3nt: TGTGCCAGCTGGGACAGGTTTAACGAGCAGTACTTC

abundance: -
d_gene: -
j_gene: TRBJ2-5
v_gene: TRBV2
CDR3aa: CASTSHRSETQYF
CDR3nt: TGTGCCAGCACCTCCCACAGGTCGGAGACCCAGTACTTC

abundance: -
d_gene: -
j_gene: TRBJ1-6
v_gene: TRBV10-1
CDR3aa: CASRDNYNSPLHF
CDR3nt: TGCGCCAGCAGAGACAACTATAATTCACCCCTCCACTTT

abundance: -
d_gene: -
j_gene: TRBJ1-5
v_gene: TRBV5-5
CDR3aa: CASSFFNQPQHF
CDR3nt: TGTGCCAGCAGCTTCTTCAATCAGCCCCAGCATTTT

abundance: -
d_gene: -
j_gene: TRBJ1-1
v_gene: TRBV5-1
CDR3aa: CASSLARSMNTEAFF
CDR3nt: TGCGCCAGCAGCTTGGCTCGGTCCATGAACACTGAAGCTTTCTTT

abundance: -
d_gene: TRBD2
j_gene: TRBJ2-5
v_gene: TRBV6-1
CDR3aa: CASSESPPSTSGGRAQYF
CDR3nt: TGTGCCAGCAGTGAGTCTCCCCCTTCGACTAGCGGGGGGAGGGCCCAGTACTTC

abundance: -
d_gene: TRBD1
j_gene: TRBJ2-2
v_gene: TRBV18
CDR3aa: CASSPLPGQVTGELFF
CDR3nt: TGTGCCAGCTCACCACTTCCGGGACAGGTCACCGGGGAGCTGTTTTTT

abundance: few
d_gene: -
j_gene: TRBJ2-1
v_gene: TRBV29-1
CDR3aa: CSVEDRTGGQSYGEQFF
CDR3nt: TGCAGCGTTGAAGATCGAACTGGCGGACAGAGCTACGGTGAGCAGTTCTTC

abundance: -
d_gene: -
j_gene: TRBJ2-5
v_gene: TRBV7-3
CDR3aa: CASSLFGGEQETQYF
CDR3nt: TGTGCCAGCAGCTTATTTGGCGGGGAACAAGAGACCCAGTACTTC

abundance: -
d_gene: TRBD1
j_gene: TRBJ2-5
v_gene: TRBV11-3
CDR3aa: CASSLGQGETQYF
CDR3nt: TGTGCCAGCAGCTTAGGACAGGGGGAGACCCAGTACTTC

abundance: -
d_gene: -
j_gene: TRBJ1-2
v_gene: TRBV19
CDR3aa: CASRGDTYGYTF
CDR3nt: TGTGCCAGTAGGGGGGACACCTATGGCTACACCTTC

abundance: -
d_gene: -
j_gene: TRBJ1-6
v_gene: TRBV14
CDR3aa: CASSQDPSPLHF
CDR3nt: TGTGCCAGCAGCCAAGATCCGTCACCCCTCCACTTT

abundance: -
d_gene: TRBD2
j_gene: TRBJ2-1
v_gene: TRBV9
CDR3aa: CASSELAGGVYNEQFF
CDR3nt: TGTGCCAGCAGCGAACTAGCGGGGGGTGTTTACAATGAGCAGTTCTTC